The clone carrying this TCR beta chain has at least ten counts. This entry is derived from a study of Graves' ophthalmopathy and Graves' hyperthyroidism. Over 18 months of follow-up, stable hyperthyroidism required that no ophthalmopathy appear. The authors amplified TCR beta CDR3 regions, and they did so from RNA transcripts for repertoire sequencing. HTBI-primed first-round RT-PCR preceded second-round multiplex PCR. TCRdb independently ran MiXCR on the multiplex PCR reads; one entry per CDR3 protein. This table has a few hundred thousand distinct CDR3 sequences, approximately 18% appearing once. This CDR3 contains 15 residues. V gave up 0 bases and J gave up 5 bases, with 13 bases separating them. Germline V CDR1 and CDR2: MGHRA, YSYEKL.

The clonotype comes from an adult woman with stable Graves' hyperthyroidism. The rearrangement joins TRBV4-1 to TRBJ1-2; D may be TRBD1 (6 bases). Sequencing was carried out using peripheral blood. CDR3 in DNA: TGCGCCAGCAGCCAAGAGAGGGGGTTGTGGTATGGCTACACCTTC. It encodes CASSQERGLWYGYTF.